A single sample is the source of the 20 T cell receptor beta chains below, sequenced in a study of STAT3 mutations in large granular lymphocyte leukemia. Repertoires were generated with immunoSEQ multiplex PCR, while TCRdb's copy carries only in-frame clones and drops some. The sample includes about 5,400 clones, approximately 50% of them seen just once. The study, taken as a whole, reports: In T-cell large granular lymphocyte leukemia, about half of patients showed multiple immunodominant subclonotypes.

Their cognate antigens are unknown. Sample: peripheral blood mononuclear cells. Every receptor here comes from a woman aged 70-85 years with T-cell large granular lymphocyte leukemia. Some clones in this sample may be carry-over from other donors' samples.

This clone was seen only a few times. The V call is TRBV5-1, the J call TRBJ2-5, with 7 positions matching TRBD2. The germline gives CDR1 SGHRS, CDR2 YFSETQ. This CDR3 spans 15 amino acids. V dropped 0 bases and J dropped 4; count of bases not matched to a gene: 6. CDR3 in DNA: TGCGCCAGCAGCTTGGGCAGCGGGAACCGAGAGACCCAGTACTTC. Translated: CASSLGSGNRETQYF. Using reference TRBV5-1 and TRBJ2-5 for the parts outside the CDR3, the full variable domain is KAGVTQTPRYLIKTRGQQVTLSCSPISGHRSVSWYQQTPGQGLQFLFEYFSETQRNKGNFPGRFSGRQFSNSRSEMNVSTLELGDSALYLCASSLGSGNRETQYFGPGTRLLVL.

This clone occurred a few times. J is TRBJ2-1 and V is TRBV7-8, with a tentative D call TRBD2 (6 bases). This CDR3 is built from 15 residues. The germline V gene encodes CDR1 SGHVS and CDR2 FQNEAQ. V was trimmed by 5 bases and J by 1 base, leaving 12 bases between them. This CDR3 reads CASSQDSGSYNEQFF. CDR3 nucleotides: TGTGCCAGCAGCCAAGATAGCGGTTCCTACAATGAGCAGTTCTTC.

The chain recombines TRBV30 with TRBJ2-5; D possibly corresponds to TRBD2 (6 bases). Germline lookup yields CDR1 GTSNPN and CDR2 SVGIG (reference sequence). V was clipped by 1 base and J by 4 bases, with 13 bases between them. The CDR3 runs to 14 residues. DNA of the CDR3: TGTGCCTGGAGTGGATCCCCCGGGGGAGAGACCCAGTACTTC. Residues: CAWSGSPGGETQYF. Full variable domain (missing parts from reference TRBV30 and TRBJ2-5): SQTIHQWPATLVQPVGSPLSLECTVEGTSNPNLYWYRQAAGRGLQLLFYSVGIGQISSEVPQNLSASRPQDRQFILSSKKLLLSDSGFYLCAWSGSPGGETQYFGPGTRLLVL.

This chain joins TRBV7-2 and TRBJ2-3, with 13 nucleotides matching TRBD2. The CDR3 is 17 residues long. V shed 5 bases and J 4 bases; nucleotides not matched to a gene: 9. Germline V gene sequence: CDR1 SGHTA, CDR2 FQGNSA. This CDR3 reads CASSIQTSGRLADTQYF. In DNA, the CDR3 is TGTGCCAGCAGCATTCAGACTAGCGGGAGGTTGGCAGATACGCAGTATTTT.

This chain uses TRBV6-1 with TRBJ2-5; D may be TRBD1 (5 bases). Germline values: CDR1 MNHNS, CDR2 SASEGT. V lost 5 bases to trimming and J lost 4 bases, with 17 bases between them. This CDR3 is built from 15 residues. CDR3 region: CASSSTDMARETQYF. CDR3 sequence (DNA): TGTGCCAGCAGTTCAACGGACATGGCGAGAGAGACCCAGTACTTC.

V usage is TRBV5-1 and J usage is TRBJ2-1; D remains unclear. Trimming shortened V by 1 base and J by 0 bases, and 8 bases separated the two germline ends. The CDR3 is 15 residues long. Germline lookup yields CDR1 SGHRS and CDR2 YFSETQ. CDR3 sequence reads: CASSLRSASYNEQFF. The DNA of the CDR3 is TGCGCCAGCAGCTTGCGTTCGGCCTCCTACAATGAGCAGTTCTTC.

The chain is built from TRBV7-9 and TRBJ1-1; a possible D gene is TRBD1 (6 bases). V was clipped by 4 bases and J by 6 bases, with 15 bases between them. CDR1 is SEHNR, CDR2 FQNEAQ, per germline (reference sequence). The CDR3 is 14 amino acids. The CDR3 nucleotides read TGTGCCAGCAGCTCACAGGGATCCGGCTCTGAAGCTTTCTTT. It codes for CASSSQGSGSEAFF.

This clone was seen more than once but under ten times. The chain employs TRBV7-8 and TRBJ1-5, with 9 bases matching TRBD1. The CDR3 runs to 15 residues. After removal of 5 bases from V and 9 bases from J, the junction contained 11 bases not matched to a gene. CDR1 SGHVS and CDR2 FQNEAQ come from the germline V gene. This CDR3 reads CASSPRDREARPQHF. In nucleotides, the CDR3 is TGTGCCAGCAGCCCCCGGGACAGGGAGGCTCGGCCCCAGCATTTT.

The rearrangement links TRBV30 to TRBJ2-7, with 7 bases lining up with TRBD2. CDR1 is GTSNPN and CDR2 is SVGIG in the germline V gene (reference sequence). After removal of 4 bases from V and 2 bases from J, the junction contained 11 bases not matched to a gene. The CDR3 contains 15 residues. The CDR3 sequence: CAWIPAGRLTYEQYF. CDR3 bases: TGTGCCTGGATTCCAGCGGGACGCCTCACCTACGAGCAGTACTTC.

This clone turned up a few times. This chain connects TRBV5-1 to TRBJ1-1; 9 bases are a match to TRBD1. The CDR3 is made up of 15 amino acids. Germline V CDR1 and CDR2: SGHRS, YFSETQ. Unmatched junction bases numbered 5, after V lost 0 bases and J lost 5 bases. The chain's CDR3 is CASSLDRGRGTEAFF. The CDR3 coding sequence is TGCGCCAGCAGCTTGGACAGGGGGCGAGGAACTGAAGCTTTCTTT.

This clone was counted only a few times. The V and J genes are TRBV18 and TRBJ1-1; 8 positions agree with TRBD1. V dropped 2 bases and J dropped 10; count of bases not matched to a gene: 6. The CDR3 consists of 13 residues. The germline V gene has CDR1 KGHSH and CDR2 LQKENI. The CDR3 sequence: CASSPARGRRAFF. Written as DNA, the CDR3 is TGTGCCAGCTCACCAGCCAGGGGGCGCCGAGCTTTCTTT. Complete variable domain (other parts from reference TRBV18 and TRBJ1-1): NAGVMQNPRHLVRRRGQEARLRCSPMKGHSHVYWYRQLPEEGLKFMVYLQKENIIDESGMPKERFSAEFPKEGPSILRIQQVVRGDSAAYFCASSPARGRRAFFGQGTRLTVV.

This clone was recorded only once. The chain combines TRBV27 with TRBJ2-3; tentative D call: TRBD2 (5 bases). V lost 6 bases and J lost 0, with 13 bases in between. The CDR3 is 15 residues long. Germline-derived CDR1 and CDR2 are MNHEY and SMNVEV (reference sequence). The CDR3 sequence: CASRDLGVSTDTQYF. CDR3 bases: TGTGCCAGCAGGGACCTCGGGGTTAGCACAGATACGCAGTATTTT.

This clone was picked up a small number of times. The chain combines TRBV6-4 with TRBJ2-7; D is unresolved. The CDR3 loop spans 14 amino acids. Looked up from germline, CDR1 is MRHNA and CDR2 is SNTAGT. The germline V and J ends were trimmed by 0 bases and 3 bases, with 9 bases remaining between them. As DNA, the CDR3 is TGTGCCAGCAGTGACTCGACGTCAGACTACGAGCAGTACTTC. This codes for CASSDSTSDYEQYF.

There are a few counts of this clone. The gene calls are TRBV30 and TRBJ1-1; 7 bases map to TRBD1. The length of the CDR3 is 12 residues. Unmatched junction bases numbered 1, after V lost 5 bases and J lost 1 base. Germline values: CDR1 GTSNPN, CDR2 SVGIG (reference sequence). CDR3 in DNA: TGTGCCTGGGGACAGGAGAACACTGAAGCTTTCTTT. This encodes CAWGQENTEAFF.

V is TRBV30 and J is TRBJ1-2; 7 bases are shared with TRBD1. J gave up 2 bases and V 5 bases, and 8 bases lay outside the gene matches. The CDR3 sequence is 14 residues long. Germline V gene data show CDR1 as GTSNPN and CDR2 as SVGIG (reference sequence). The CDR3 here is CAWSRGELNYGYTF. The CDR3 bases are TGTGCCTGGTCCAGGGGGGAACTCAACTATGGCTACACCTTC.

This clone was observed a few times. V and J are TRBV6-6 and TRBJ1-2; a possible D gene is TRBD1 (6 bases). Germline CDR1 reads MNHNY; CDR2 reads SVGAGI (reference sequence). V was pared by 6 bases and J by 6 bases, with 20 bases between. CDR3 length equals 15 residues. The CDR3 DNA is TGTGCCAGCAGCCCCCCGGGACAAGGACCTCATGGCTACACCTTC. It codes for CASSPPGQGPHGYTF.

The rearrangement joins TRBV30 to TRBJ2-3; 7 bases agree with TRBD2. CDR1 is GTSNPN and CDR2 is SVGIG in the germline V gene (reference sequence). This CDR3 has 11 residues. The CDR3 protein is CAGGTTDTQYF. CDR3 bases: TGTGCGGGGGGGACCACAGATACGCAGTATTTT.

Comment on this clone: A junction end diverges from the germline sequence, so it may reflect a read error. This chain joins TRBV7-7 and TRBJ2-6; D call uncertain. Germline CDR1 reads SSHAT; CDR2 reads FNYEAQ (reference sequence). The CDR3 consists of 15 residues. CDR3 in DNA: TGTGCTAGCAGCCTCACAGTTGGTAGGGCCAACGTCCTGACTTTC. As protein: CASSLTVGRANVLTF.

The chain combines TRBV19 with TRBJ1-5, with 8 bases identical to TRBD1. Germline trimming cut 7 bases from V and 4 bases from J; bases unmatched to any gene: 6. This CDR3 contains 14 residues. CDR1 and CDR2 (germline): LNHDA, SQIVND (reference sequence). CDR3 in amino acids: CASMSGGANQPQHF. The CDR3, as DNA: TGTGCCAGTATGTCAGGGGGCGCGAATCAGCCCCAGCATTTT.

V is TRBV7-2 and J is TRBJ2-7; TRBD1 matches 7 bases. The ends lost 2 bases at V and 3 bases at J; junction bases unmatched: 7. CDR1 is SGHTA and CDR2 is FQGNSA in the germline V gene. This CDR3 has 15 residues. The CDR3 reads CASSLNLGTDYEQYF. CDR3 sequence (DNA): TGTGCCAGCAGCTTAAACCTGGGGACAGACTACGAGCAGTACTTC.